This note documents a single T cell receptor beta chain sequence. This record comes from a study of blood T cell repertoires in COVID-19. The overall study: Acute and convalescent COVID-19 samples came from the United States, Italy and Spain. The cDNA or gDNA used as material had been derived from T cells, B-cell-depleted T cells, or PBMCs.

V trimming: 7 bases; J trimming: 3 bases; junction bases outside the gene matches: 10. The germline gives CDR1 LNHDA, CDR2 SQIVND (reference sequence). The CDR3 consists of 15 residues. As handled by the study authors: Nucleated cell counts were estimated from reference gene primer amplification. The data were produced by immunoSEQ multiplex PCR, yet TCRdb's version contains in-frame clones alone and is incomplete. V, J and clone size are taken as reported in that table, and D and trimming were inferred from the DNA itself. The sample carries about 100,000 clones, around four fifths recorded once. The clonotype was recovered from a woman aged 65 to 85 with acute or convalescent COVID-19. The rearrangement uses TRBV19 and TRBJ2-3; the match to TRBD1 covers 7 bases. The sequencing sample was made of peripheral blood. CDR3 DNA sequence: TGTGCCAGTAAGGAACAGGGGTTTCGTACAGATACGCAGTATTTT. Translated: CASKEQGFRTDTQYF.